Below are 10 T cell receptor beta chains sequenced from a single sample in a study of T cell changes during pregnancy in multiple sclerosis. Profiling relied on immunoSEQ multiplex PCR, and the TCRdb table lists in-frame clones only, not all of them. The sample shows roughly 90,000 clones, 90% to 95% of them seen only once. The sequenced sample was peripheral blood, obtained in the third trimester of pregnancy. The receptors shown here come from a female donor with multiple sclerosis, enrolled in a pregnancy study.

The chain is built from TRBV30 and TRBJ1-1; the D gene is possibly TRBD1 (6 bases). This CDR3 is built from 13 residues. Looked up from germline, CDR1 is GTSNPN and CDR2 is SVGIG (reference sequence). V lost 5 bases to trimming and J lost 6 bases, with 16 bases between them. Here the CDR3 DNA reads TGTGCCTGGGGACCCACAGGGCGGTCTGAAGCTTTCTTT. Amino acid sequence: CAWGPTGRSEAFF.

The V gene is TRBV28, the J gene TRBJ1-5, with D unclear. Germline V gives CDR1 MDHEN, CDR2 SYDVKM. Trimming cost V 8 bases and J 0 bases, with 11 bases left between them. The CDR3 sequence is 14 residues long. The CDR3 DNA reads as TGTGCCAGCTCGGGAGTCCCTAGCAATCAGCCCCAGCATTTT. Protein product: CASSGVPSNQPQHF.

The rearrangement joins TRBV29-1 to TRBJ2-1; 13 bases are shared with TRBD2. The CDR3 sequence is 16 residues long. Germline lookup yields CDR1 SQVTM and CDR2 ANQGSEA. Unmatched junction bases numbered 9, after V lost 3 bases and J lost 7 bases. CDR3 sequence (DNA): TGCAGCGTTGAGTCTTTGAGACTAGCGGGAGGTAATGAGCAGTTCTTC. Translation gives CSVESLRLAGGNEQFF.

The chain is built from TRBV27 and TRBJ2-7; D is undetermined. CDR1 and CDR2 (germline): MNHEY, SMNVEV (reference sequence). Trimming cost V 1 base and J 7 bases, with 14 bases left between them. The CDR3 extends over 14 amino acids. CDR3 DNA: TGTGCCAGCAGTTTATATAGATACGATGAGGAGCAGTACTTC. Translation gives CASSLYRYDEEQYF.

The CDR3 coding sequence is TGTGCCATCAGTTCTGGACAGAAGAACACTGAAGCTTTCTTT. Amino acid sequence: CAISSGQKNTEAFF. This sequence joins TRBV10-3 and TRBJ1-1, with D tentatively TRBD1 (6 bases). V dropped 5 bases and J dropped 1 base, with 11 bases sitting between them. The germline V gene has CDR1 ENHRY and CDR2 SYGVKD. This CDR3 has 14 amino acids.

J is TRBJ2-1 and V is TRBV6-5, with 8 bases aligning to TRBD1. The CDR3 runs 14 residues. Per germline, CDR1 MNHEY and CDR2 SVGAGI. J was trimmed by 5 bases and V by 1 base; bases with no gene match: 1. Here the CDR3 reads CASSYYRGNNEQFF. CDR3 nucleotide sequence: TGTGCCAGCAGTTACTACAGGGGGAACAATGAGCAGTTCTTC.

The genes are TRBV18 and TRBJ1-2; D possibly corresponds to TRBD1 (5 bases). CDR3 length: 13 amino acids. V was clipped by 6 bases and J by 1 base, with 9 bases between them. In germline, CDR1 is KGHSH, CDR2 LQKENI. The CDR3 nucleotides are TGTGCCAGCTCGGAGACAGTTAACTATGGCTACACCTTC. Encoded protein: CASSETVNYGYTF.

CDR3 sequence (DNA): TGCGCCAGCAGCCAAGATTCGTTCTCAGATTACAATGAGCAGTTCTTC. Encoded protein: CASSQDSFSDYNEQFF. This sequence joins TRBV4-3 and TRBJ2-1; unclear D gene. Trimming cost V 0 bases and J 4 bases, with 13 bases left between them. The CDR3 loop spans 16 amino acids. CDR1 is LGHNA and CDR2 is YSLEER in the germline V gene.

The rearrangement uses TRBV18 and TRBJ2-5, with D possibly matching TRBD2 (5 bases). The CDR3 runs to 12 residues. With 5 bases removed from V and 5 bases from J, the gap between germline ends came to 9 bases. Germline-derived CDR1 and CDR2 are KGHSH and LQKENI. The CDR3 reads CASSSGWETQYF. The CDR3 DNA sequence: TGTGCCAGCTCATCGGGGTGGGAGACCCAGTACTTC.

J is TRBJ2-5 and V is TRBV19; 8 positions agree with TRBD1. The CDR3 runs 14 residues. With V trimmed by 4 bases and J by 9 bases, 10 bases remained unmatched. Per the germline V gene, CDR1 is LNHDA and CDR2 is SQIVND (reference sequence). The CDR3 DNA reads as TGTGCCAGTAGTACGACAGGGGCCCAGGGGTCCCAGTACTTC. This encodes CASSTTGAQGSQYF.